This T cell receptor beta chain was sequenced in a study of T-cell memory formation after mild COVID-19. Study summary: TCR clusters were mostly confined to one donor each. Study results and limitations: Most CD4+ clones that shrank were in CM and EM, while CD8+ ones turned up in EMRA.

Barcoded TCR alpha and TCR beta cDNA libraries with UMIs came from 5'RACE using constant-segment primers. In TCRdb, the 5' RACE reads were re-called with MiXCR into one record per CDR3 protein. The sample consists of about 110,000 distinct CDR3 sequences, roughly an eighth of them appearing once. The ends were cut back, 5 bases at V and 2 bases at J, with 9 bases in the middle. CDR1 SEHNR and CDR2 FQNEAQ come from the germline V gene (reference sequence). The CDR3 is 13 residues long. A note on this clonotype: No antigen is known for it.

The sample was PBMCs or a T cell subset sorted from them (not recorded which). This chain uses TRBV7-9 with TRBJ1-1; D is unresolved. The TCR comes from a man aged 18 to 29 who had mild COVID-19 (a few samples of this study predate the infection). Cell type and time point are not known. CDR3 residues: CASSKFPNTEAFF. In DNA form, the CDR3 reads TGTGCCAGCAGCAAGTTCCCCAACACTGAAGCTTTCTTT.